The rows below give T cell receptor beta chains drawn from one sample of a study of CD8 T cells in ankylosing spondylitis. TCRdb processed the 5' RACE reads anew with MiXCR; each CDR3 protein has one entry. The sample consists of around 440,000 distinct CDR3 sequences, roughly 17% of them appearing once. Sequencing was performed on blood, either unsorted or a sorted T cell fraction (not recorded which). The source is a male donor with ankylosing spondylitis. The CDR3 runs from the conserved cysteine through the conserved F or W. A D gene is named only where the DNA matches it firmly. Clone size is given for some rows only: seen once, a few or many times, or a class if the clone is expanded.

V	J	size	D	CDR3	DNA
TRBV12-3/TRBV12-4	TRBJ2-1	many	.	CASSLGEWLALQFF	TGTGCCAGCAGTTTAGGGGAGTGGTTGGCGCTACAGTTCTTC
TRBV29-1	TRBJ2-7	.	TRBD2	CSVRTSGGYEQYF	TGCAGCGTTAGGACTAGCGGGGGCTACGAGCAGTACTTC
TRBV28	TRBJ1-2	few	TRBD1	CASRGLGAGGAYGYTF	TGTGCCAGCAGAGGACTAGGGGCAGGGGGAGCCTATGGCTACACCTTC
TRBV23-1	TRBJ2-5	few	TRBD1	CASIPGGIGTQYF	TGCGCCAGCATTCCAGGGGGCATCGGGACCCAGTACTTC
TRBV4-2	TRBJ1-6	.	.	CASSQYRNSPLHF	TGTGCCAGCAGCCAGTACAGGAATTCACCCCTCCACTTT
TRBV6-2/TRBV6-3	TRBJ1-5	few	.	CASSYVAVLSQPQHF	TGTGCCAGCAGTTACGTCGCGGTCTTATCGCAGCCCCAGCATTTT
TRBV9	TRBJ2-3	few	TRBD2	CASSPGLAARLDTQYF	TGTGCCAGCAGCCCGGGACTAGCGGCCCGTTTAGATACGCAGTATTTT
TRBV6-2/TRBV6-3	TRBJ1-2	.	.	CASSTTADRAYGYTF	TGTGCCAGCAGCACCACCGCCGACCGAGCCTATGGCTACACCTTC
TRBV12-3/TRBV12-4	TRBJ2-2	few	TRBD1	CASSAGTGQTGELFF	TGTGCCAGCAGTGCCGGGACAGGGCAAACCGGGGAGCTGTTTTTT
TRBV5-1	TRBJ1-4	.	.	CASSESGQEHEKLFF	TGCGCCAGCAGTGAAAGTGGGCAGGAGCATGAAAAACTGTTTTTT
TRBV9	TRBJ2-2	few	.	CASSGAWGNTGELFF	TGTGCCAGCAGCGGTGCCTGGGGGAACACCGGGGAGCTGTTTTTT
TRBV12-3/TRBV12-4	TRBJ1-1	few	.	CASRATGMNTEAFF	TGTGCCAGCAGGGCGACAGGTATGAACACTGAAGCTTTCTTT
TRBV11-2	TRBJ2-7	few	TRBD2	CASSIGTSGRYRYEQYF	TGTGCCAGCAGCATAGGGACTAGCGGGAGGTATCGGTACGAGCAGTACTTC
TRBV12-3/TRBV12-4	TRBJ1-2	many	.	CASSLGSANYGYTF	TGTGCCAGCAGTCTAGGTTCAGCTAACTATGGCTACACCTTC
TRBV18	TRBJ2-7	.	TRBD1	CASSKDRVTHEQYF	TGTGCCAGCTCAAAGGACAGGGTGACGCACGAGCAGTACTTC
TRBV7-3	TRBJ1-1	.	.	CASSPPHSTEAFF	TGTGCCAGCAGCCCCCCCCATAGCACTGAAGCTTTCTTT
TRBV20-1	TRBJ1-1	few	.	CSARMSARTTEAFF	TGCAGTGCTAGGATGTCCGCTAGAACTACTGAAGCTTTCTTT
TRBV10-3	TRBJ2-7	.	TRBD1	CAISAGTGGHYEQYF	TGTGCCATCAGTGCCGGGACAGGGGGGCACTACGAGCAGTACTTC
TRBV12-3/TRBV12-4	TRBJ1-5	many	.	CASSPRRGKGNQPQHF	TGTGCCAGCAGTCCTAGGAGGGGAAAGGGCAATCAGCCCCAGCATTTT
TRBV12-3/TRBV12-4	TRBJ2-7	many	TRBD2	CASSFGGGDPNYEQYF	TGTGCCAGCAGTTTCGGCGGGGGGGACCCCAACTACGAGCAGTACTTC
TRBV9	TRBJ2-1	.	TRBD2	CASSAGTSVSLEQFF	TGTGCCAGCAGCGCCGGGACTAGCGTGAGCCTTGAGCAGTTCTTC
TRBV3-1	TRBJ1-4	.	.	CATGGGEKLFF	TGTGCCACCGGGGGTGGGGAAAAACTGTTTTTT
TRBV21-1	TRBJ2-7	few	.	CASSKAGTSGLYEQYF	TGTGCCAGCAGCAAAGCCGGGACTAGCGGCCTCTACGAGCAGTACTTC
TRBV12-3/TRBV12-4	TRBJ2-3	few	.	CASSLDSVRDTQYF	TGTGCCAGCAGTTTAGACTCCGTAAGGGATACGCAGTATTTT
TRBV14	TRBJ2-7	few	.	CASSQSVGKSGEQYF	TGTGCCAGCAGCCAATCCGTGGGGAAGTCAGGGGAGCAGTACTTC
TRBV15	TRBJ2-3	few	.	CATSRGGSTDTQYF	TGTGCCACCAGCAGAGGGGGGAGCACAGATACGCAGTATTTT
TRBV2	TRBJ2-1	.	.	CASRYRVSSYNEQFF	TGTGCCAGCAGATACAGGGTGAGCTCCTACAATGAGCAGTTCTTC
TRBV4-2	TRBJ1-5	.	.	CASSPDSYSNQPQHF	TGTGCCAGCAGCCCGGACAGTTATAGCAATCAGCCCCAGCATTTT
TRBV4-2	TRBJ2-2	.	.	CASSQGEWYLGGTGELFF	TGTGCCAGCAGCCAAGGAGAGTGGTACCTTGGGGGCACCGGGGAGCTGTTTTTT
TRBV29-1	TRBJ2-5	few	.	CSVVPGFQETQYF	TGCAGCGTAGTTCCGGGATTCCAAGAGACCCAGTACTTC
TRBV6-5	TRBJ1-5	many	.	CASGAGNQPQHF	TGTGCCAGCGGGGCTGGAAATCAGCCCCAGCATTTT
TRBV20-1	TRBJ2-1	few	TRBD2	CSARGGLAGLSSYNEQFF	TGCAGTGCTAGAGGGGGACTAGCGGGTTTGAGCTCCTACAATGAGCAGTTCTTC
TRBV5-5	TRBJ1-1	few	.	CASSQAHRVAEAFF	TGTGCCAGCAGCCAAGCCCATAGGGTGGCTGAAGCTTTCTTT
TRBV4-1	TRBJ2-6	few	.	CASSPTWNSGANVLTF	TGCGCCAGCAGCCCCACCTGGAACTCTGGGGCCAACGTCCTGACTTTC
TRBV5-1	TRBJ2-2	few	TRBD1	CASSLGGTDRTNTGELFF	TGCGCCAGCAGCTTGGGAGGGACAGACCGCACGAACACCGGGGAGCTGTTTTTT
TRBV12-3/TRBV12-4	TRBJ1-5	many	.	CASNREGPQHF	TGTGCCAGCAACCGGGAGGGGCCCCAGCATTTT
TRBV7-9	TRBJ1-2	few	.	CASSSDIGWGYTF	TGTGCCAGCAGCTCGGACATCGGCTGGGGCTACACCTTC
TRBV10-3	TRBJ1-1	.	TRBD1	CAISGQGKAFF	TGTGCCATCAGCGGACAGGGGAAAGCTTTCTTT
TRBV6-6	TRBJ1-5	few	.	CASSFTNQPQHF	TGTGCCAGCAGTTTTACGAATCAGCCCCAGCATTTT
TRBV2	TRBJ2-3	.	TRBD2	CASSRISGRTAGRTDTQYF	TGTGCCAGCAGCCGAATTAGCGGGAGAACTGCCGGGCGGACAGATACGCAGTATTTT
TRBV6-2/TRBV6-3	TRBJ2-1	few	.	CASKKVGLSYNEQFF	TGTGCCAGCAAAAAGGTGGGACTCTCCTACAATGAGCAGTTCTTC
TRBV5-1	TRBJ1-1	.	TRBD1	CASSGQGGSTEAFF	TGCGCCAGCAGCGGACAGGGGGGGAGCACTGAAGCTTTCTTT
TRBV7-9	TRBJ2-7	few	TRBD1	CASSYRDRAYEQYF	TGTGCCAGCAGCTACCGGGACAGAGCCTACGAGCAGTACTTC
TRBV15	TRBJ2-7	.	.	CATSRDSGEQYF	TGTGCCACCAGCAGAGATAGCGGCGAGCAGTACTTC
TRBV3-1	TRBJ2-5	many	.	CASSQEGETQYF	TGTGCCAGCAGCCAAGAAGGAGAGACCCAGTACTTC